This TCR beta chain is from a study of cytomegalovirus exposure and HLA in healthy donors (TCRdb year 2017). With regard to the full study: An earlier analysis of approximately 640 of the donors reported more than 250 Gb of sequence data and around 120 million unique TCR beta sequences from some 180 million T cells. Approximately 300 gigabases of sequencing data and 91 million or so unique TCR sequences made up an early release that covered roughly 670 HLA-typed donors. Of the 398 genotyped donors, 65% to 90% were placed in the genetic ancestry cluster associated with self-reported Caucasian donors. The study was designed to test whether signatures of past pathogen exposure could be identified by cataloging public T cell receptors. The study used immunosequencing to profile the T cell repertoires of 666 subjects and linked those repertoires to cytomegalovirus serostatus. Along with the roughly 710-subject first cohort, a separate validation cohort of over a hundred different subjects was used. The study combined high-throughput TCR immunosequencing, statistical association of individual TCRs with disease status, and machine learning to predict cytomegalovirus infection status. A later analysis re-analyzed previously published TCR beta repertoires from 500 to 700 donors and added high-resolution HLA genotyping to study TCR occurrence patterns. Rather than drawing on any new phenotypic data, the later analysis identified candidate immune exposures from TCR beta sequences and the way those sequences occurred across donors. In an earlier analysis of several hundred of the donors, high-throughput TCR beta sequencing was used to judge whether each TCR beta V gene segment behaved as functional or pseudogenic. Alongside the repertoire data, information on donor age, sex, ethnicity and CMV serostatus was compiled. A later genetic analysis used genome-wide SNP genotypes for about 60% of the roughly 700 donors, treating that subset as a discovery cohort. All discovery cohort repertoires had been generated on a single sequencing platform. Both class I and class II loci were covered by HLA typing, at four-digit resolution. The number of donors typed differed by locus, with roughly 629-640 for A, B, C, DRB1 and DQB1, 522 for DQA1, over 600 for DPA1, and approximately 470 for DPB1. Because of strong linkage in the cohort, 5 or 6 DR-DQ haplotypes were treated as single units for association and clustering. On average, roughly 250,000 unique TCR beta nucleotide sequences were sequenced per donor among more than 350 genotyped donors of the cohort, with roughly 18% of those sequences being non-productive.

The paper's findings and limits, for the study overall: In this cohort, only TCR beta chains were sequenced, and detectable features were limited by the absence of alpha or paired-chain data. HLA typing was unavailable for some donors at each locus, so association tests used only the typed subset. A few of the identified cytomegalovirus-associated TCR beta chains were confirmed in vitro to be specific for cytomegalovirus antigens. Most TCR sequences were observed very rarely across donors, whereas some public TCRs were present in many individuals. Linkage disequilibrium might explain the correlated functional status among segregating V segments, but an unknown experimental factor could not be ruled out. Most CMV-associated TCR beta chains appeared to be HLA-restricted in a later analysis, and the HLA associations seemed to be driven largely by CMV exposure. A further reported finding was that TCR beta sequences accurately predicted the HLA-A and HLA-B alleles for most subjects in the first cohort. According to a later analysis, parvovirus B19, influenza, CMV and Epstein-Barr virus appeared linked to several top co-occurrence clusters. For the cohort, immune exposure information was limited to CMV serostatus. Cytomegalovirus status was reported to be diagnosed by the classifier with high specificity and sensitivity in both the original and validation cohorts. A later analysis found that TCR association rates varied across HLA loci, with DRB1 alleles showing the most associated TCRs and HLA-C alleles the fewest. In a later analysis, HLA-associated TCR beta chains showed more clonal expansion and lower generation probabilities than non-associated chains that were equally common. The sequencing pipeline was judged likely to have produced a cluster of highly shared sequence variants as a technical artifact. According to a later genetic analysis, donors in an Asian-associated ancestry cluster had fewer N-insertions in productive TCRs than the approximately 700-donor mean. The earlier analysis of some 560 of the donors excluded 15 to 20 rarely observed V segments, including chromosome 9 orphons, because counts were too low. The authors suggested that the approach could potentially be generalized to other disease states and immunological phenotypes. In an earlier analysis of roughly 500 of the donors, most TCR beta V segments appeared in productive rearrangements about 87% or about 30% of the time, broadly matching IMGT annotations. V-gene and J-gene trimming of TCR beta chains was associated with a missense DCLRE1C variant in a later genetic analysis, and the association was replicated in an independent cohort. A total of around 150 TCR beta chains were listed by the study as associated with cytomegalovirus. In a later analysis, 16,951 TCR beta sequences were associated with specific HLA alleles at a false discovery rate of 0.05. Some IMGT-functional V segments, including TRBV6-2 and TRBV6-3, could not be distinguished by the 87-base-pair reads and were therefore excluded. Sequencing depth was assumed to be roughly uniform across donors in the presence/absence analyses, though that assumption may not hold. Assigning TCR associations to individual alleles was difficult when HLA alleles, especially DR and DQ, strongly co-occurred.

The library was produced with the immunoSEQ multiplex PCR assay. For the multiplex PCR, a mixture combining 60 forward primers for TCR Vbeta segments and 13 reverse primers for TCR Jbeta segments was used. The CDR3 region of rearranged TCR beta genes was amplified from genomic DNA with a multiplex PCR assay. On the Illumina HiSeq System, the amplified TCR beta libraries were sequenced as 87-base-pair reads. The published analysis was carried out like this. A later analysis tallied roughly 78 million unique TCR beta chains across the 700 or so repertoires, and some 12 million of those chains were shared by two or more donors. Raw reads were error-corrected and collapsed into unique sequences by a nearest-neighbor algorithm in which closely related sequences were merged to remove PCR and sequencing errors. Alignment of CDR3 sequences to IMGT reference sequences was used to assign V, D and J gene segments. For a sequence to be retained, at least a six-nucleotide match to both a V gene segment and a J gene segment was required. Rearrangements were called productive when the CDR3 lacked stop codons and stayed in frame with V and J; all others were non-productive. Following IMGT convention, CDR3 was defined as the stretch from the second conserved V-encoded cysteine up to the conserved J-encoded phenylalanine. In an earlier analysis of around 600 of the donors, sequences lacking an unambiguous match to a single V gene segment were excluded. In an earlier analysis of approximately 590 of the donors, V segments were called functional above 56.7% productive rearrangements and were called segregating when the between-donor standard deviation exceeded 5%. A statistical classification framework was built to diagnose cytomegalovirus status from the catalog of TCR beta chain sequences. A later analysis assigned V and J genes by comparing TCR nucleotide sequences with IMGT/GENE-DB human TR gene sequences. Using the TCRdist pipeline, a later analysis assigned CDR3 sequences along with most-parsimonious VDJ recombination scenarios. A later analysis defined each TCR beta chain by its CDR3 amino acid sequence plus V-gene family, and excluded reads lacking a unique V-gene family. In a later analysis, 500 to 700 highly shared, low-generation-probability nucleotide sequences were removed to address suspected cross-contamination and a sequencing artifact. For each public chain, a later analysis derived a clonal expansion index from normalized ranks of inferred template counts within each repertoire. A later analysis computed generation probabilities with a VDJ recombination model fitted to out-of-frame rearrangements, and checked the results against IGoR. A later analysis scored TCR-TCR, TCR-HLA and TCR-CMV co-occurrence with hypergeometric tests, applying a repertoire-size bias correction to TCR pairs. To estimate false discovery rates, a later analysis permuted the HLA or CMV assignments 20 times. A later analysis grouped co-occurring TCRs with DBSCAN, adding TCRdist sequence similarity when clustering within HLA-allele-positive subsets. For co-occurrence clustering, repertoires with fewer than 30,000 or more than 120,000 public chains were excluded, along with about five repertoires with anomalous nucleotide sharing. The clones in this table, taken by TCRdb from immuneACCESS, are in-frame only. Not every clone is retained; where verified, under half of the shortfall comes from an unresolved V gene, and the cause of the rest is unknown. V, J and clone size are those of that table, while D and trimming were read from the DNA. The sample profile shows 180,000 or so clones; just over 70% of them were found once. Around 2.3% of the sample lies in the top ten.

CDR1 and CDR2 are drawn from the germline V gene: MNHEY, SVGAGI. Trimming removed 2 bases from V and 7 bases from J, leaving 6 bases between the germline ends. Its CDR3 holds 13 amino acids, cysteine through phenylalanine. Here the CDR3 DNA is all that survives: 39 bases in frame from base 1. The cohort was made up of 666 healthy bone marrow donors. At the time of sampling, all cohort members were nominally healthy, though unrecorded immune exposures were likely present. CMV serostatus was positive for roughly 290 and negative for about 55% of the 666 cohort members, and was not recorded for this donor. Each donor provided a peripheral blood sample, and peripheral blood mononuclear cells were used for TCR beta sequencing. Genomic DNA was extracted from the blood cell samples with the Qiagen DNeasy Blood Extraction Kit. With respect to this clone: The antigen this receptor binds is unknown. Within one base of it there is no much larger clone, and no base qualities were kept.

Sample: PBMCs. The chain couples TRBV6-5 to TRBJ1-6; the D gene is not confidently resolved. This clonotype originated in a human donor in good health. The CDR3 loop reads CASSYVQNSPLHF. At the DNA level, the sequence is TGTGCCAGCAGTTACGTCCAAAATTCACCCCTCCACTTT.